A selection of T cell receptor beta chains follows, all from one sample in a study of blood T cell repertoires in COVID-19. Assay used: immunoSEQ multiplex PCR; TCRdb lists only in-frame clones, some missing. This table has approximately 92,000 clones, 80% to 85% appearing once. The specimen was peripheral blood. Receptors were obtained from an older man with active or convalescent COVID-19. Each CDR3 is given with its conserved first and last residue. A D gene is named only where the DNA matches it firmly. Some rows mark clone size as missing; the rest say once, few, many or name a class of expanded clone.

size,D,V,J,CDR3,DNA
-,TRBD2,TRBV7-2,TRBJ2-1,CASSPRRGEGEQFF,TGTGCCAGCAGCCCTCGGCGAGGGGAGGGTGAGCAGTTCTTC
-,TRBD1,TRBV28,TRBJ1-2,CASSSEGQAANYGYTF,TGTGCCAGCAGTTCTGAGGGACAGGCAGCTAACTATGGCTACACCTTC
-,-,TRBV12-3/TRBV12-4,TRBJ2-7,CASRIQGSYEQYF,TGTGCCAGCAGAATACAGGGCTCCTACGAGCAGTACTTC
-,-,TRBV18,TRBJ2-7,CASSPDSNSYEQYF,TGTGCCAGCTCACCCGACTCCAACTCCTACGAGCAGTACTTC
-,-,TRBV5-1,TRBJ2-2,CASDLGGRDTGELFF,TGCGCCAGCGACCTCGGAGGGAGAGACACCGGGGAGCTGTTTTTT
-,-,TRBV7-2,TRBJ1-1,CASSPFRGIGTEAFF,TGTGCCAGCAGCCCATTCCGCGGAATTGGGACTGAAGCTTTCTTT
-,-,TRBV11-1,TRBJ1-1,CASSHLRGGSTEAFF,TGTGCCAGCAGCCACCTACGAGGGGGTAGCACTGAAGCTTTCTTT
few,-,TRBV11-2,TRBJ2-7,CASSLDNKRYEQYF,TGTGCCAGCAGCTTGGACAACAAACGCTACGAGCAGTACTTC
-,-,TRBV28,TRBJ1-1,CASRNLMNTEAFF,TGTGCCAGCAGGAACCTAATGAACACTGAAGCTTTCTTT
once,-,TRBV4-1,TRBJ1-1,CASSQEGGSMNTEAFF,TGCGCCAGCAGCCAAGAGGGGGGATCTATGAACACTGAAGCTTTCTTT
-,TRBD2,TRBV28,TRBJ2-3,CASSKLAGAFTDTQYF,TGTGCCAGCAGTAAACTAGCGGGAGCGTTCACAGATACGCAGTATTTT
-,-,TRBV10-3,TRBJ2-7,CAISGAVTYEQYF,TGTGCCATCAGTGGGGCAGTGACCTACGAGCAGTACTTC
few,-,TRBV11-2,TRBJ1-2,CASSYTGPDSGYTF,TGTGCCAGCAGCTACACAGGACCCGACAGTGGCTACACCTTC
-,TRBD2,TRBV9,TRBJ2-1,CASSARGSGGSYNEQFF,TGTGCCAGCAGCGCCCGGGGGAGCGGGGGCTCCTACAATGAGCAGTTCTTC
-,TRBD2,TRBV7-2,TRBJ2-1,CASSLTGTRNEQFF,TGTGCCAGCAGCCTAACCGGGACTAGAAATGAGCAGTTCTTC
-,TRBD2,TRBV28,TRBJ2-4,CASTIGGVGGENIQYF,TGTGCCAGCACCATTGGAGGGGTCGGGGGGGAAAACATTCAGTACTTC
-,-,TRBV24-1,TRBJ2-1,CATSDPSLQGVQQFF,TGTGCCACCAGTGACCCCTCGTTGCAGGGTGTGCAGCAGTTCTTC
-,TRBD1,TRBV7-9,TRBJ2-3,CASSSTGTGTDTQYF,TGTGCCAGCAGCTCGACAGGGACGGGCACAGATACGCAGTATTTT
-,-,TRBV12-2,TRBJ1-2,CASRLAPRETNYGYTF,TGTGCAAGTCGCTTAGCCCCTAGGGAGACTAACTATGGCTACACCTTC
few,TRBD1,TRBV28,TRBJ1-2,CASSLSVGTGSNYGYTF,TGTGCCAGCAGTTTAAGTGTGGGGACAGGGTCTAACTATGGCTACACCTTC
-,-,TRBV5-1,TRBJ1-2,CASSYMFRDIDNYGYTF,TGCGCCAGCAGCTATATGTTCCGGGACATTGATAACTATGGCTACACCTTC
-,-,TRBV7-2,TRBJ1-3,CASSFTRGDTIYF,TGTGCCAGCAGCTTTACGAGAGGAGACACCATATATTTT
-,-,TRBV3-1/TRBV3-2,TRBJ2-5,CASSPPAGRLQETQYF,TGTGCCAGCAGCCCCCCTGCAGGGCGTTTACAAGAGACCCAGTACTTC
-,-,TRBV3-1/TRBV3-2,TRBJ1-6,CASSLNLGSQSSYNSPLHF,TGTGCCAGCAGCCTTAACTTGGGCAGCCAGAGCTCCTATAATTCACCCCTCCACTTT
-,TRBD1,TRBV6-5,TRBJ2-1,CASSWTGNEQFF,TGTGCCAGCAGCTGGACAGGGAATGAGCAGTTCTTC
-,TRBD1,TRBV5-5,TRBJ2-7,CASSGGQGASYEQYF,TGTGCCAGCAGCGGGGGACAGGGGGCCTCCTACGAGCAGTACTTC
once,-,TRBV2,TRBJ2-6,CASSVRGSGANVLTF,TGTGCCAGCAGTGTAAGGGGTTCTGGGGCCAACGTCCTGACTTTC
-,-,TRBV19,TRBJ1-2,CASTLGGGGRGSNYGYTF,TGTGCCAGCACCCTCGGGGGAGGAGGGAGGGGATCTAACTATGGCTACACCTTC
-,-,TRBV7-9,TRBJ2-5,CASSRETSRETQYF,TGTGCCAGCAGCCGAGAGACTAGTCGAGAGACCCAGTACTTC
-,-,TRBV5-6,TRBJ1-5,CASSHSSYSNQPQHF,TGTGCCAGCAGTCACAGTTCGTATAGCAATCAGCCCCAGCATTTT
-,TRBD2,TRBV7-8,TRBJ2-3,CASSSAGTINTDTQYF,TGTGCCAGCAGCTCAGCCGGGACTATCAACACAGATACGCAGTATTTT
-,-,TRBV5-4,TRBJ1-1,CASSLEGGRTEAFF,TGTGCCAGCAGCTTGGAGGGGGGGAGGACTGAAGCTTTCTTT
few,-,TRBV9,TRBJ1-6,CASSVEGDNNSPLHF,TGTGCCAGCAGCGTAGAGGGGGACAATAATTCACCCCTCCACTTT
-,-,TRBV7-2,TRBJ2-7,CASSSQGASGAPYEQYF,TGTGCCAGCAGCTCCCAAGGTGCCAGCGGTGCCCCCTACGAGCAGTACTTC
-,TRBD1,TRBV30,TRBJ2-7,CAWSEQTGVEQYF,TGTGCCTGGAGTGAACAAACAGGGGTCGAGCAGTACTTC
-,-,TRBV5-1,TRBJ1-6,CASSLSFSGDSPLHF,TGCGCCAGCAGCTTGAGTTTCTCAGGGGATTCACCCCTCCACTTT
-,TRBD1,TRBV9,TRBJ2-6,CASSGTGPGANVLTF,TGTGCCAGCAGCGGGACAGGGCCCGGGGCCAACGTCCTGACTTTC
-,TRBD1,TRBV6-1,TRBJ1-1,CASSASRPGTGYSTEAFF,TGTGCCAGCAGTGCGTCACGCCCTGGGACAGGGTATAGCACTGAAGCTTTCTTT
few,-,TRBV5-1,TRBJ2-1,CASSPMPGTRGNEQFF,TGCGCCAGCAGCCCCATGCCGGGGACAAGGGGGAATGAGCAGTTCTTC
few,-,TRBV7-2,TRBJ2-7,CASRWNSRTYEQYF,TGTGCCAGCAGGTGGAACAGTAGGACCTACGAGCAGTACTTC
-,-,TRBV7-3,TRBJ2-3,CASSLGGGGDTQYF,TGTGCCAGCAGCTTAGGAGGGGGCGGGGATACGCAGTATTTT
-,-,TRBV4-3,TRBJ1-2,CASSQFTDNYGYTF,TGCGCCAGCAGCCAATTTACAGATAACTATGGCTACACCTTC
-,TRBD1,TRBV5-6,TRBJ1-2,CASSVTGAGGYTF,TGTGCCAGCAGCGTGACAGGGGCAGGTGGCTACACCTTC
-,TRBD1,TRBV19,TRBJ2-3,CASSDRAGDTQYF,TGTGCCAGTTCGGACAGGGCGGGGGATACGCAGTATTTT
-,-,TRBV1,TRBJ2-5,CTSSQGQGEETQYF,TGCACCAGCAGCCAGGGACAGGGGGAAGAGACCCAGTACTTC
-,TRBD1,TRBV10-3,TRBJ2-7,CAIRGDRGDYEQYF,TGTGCCATCCGAGGGGACAGGGGGGACTACGAGCAGTACTTC
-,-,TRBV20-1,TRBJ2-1,CSATTADEQFF,TGCAGTGCTACAACAGCGGATGAGCAGTTCTTC
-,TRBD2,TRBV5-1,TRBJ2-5,CASSAPSGGQETQYF,TGCGCCAGCAGCGCACCTAGCGGGGGACAAGAGACCCAGTACTTC
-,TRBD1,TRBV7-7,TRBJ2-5,CASSQGQGLQETQYF,TGTGCTAGCAGCCAGGGACAGGGGCTACAAGAGACCCAGTACTTC
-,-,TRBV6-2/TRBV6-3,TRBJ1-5,CASSYSSQAFNQPQHF,TGTGCCAGCAGTTACTCGTCCCAGGCGTTCAATCAGCCCCAGCATTTT
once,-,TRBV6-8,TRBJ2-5,CCEGGETQYF,TGCTGCGAGGGGGGGGAGACCCAGTACTTC
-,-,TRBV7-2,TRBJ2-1,CASSLNWGLPSYNEQFF,TGTGCCAGCAGCTTAAATTGGGGGCTGCCCTCCTACAATGAGCAGTTCTTC